One and the same sample provided the 22 T cell receptor beta chains below, sequenced in a study of sequential checkpoint blockade in melanoma. Profiled with immunoSEQ multiplex PCR; TCRdb holds only in-frame clones, not every one. The sample lists about 21,000 clones, 25% to 35% occurring once. Treatment given: randomized to nivolumab then ipilimumab (arm A) or the reverse (arm B). The sequencing here drew on tumor tissue (inferred from file names), taken from a patient given nivolumab and ipilimumab in sequence. The source is a human donor with melanoma.

Relative to its sample, this clone is medium-sized (0.01 to 0.1%). This chain links TRBV29-1 with TRBJ1-6, with 8 bases lining up with TRBD1. The CDR3 sequence is 13 residues long. V trimming: 5 bases; J trimming: 6 bases; junction bases outside the gene matches: 3. Per germline, CDR1 SQVTM and CDR2 ANQGSEA. CDR3: CSVSGGGNSPLHF. The CDR3 nucleotides read TGCAGCGTTTCAGGGGGCGGTAATTCACCCCTCCACTTT.

This chain joins TRBV9 and TRBJ2-7; D possibly matches TRBD1 or TRBD2 (5 bases each). The CDR3 extends over 13 amino acids. The germline CDR1 and CDR2 sequences are SGDLS and YYNGEE. Trimming took off 5 bases at V and 3 bases at J, with 12 bases between the two ends. The CDR3 protein is CASSRDGVYEQYF. The CDR3 coding sequence is TGTGCCAGCAGTCGGGACGGGGTCTACGAGCAGTACTTC.

This clone was counted a single time. The chain is built from TRBV5-1 and TRBJ2-1; TRBD2 agrees at 11 bases. The germline V gene encodes CDR1 SGHRS and CDR2 YFSETQ. CDR3 size: 14 residues. The junction had 3 bases not matched to a gene; V was cut back by 5 bases and J by 5 bases. CDR3 nucleotides: TGCGCCAGCAGGAAACTAGCGGGAGACAATGAGCAGTTCTTC. Its protein product is CASRKLAGDNEQFF.

The chain has TRBV30 and TRBJ2-2; no firm D call. The CDR3 contains 14 residues. V was shortened by 5 bases and J by 0 bases, with 10 bases between the two germline ends. In germline, CDR1 is GTSNPN, CDR2 SVGIG (reference sequence). In nucleotides, the CDR3 is TGTGCCTGGTCAAGGATTCCGAACACCGGGGAGCTGTTTTTT. This codes for CAWSRIPNTGELFF.

This rearrangement joins TRBV18 to TRBJ1-3; D ambiguous. From germline, CDR1 is KGHSH and CDR2 LQKENI. This CDR3 has 17 residues. Trimming cost V 3 bases and J 4 bases, with 19 bases left between them. CDR3 DNA sequence: TGTGCCAGCTCACCCACTGCTTTTGAGGGAGCAGGAAACACCATATATTTT. It yields the protein CASSPTAFEGAGNTIYF.

This clone was seen more than once but under ten times. The chain has TRBV11-3 and TRBJ2-5; 10 nucleotides align to TRBD2. CDR1 and CDR2 (germline): SGHNT, YENEEA. This CDR3 has 16 amino acids. V shed 3 bases, J shed 4 bases, and the junction held 8 bases outside the gene matches. The chain's CDR3 is CASSFRLAGGGETQYF. The DNA for the CDR3 is TGTGCCAGCAGCTTCCGACTAGCGGGTGGGGGAGAGACCCAGTACTTC.

This chain connects TRBV28 to TRBJ1-3; D not certain. Germline CDR1 MDHEN, CDR2 SYDVKM. The CDR3 runs to 15 residues. V gave up 1 base and J gave up 0 bases, with 7 bases separating them. The CDR3 spells CASSLSRNSGNTIYF. The CDR3 region has the DNA TGTGCCAGCAGTTTATCCCGGAACTCTGGAAACACCATATATTTT.

The chain combines TRBV28 with TRBJ2-1; 8 positions match TRBD2. The germline V gene has CDR1 MDHEN and CDR2 SYDVKM. The J segment lost 13 bases and the V segment lost 6 bases, leaving 14 bases of the junction unmatched. The CDR3 sequence is 14 residues long. The DNA of the CDR3 is TGTGCCAGCAGCCCCCCCGGACTAGCCATCGATCAGTTCTTC. Amino acid sequence: CASSPPGLAIDQFF.

This clone was seen a few times. The rearrangement joins TRBV28 to TRBJ1-2, with a possible D match to TRBD1 (5 bases). Trimming removed 5 bases from V and 7 bases from J, with 20 bases in between. Per germline, CDR1 MDHEN and CDR2 SYDVKM. This CDR3 is 15 amino acids long. The CDR3 region is CASSPPRKGTGGYTF. CDR3 DNA sequence: TGTGCCAGCAGTCCACCTAGAAAGGGGACGGGTGGCTACACCTTC.

This clone was detected once. This chain links TRBV5-1 with TRBJ1-5, with D unresolved. V lost 0 bases to trimming and J lost 0 bases, with 7 bases between them. The CDR3 loop spans 15 amino acids. Germline lookup yields CDR1 SGHRS and CDR2 YFSETQ. CDR3 protein: CASSLDGYSNQPQHF. CDR3 nucleotide sequence: TGCGCCAGCAGCTTGGACGGTTATAGCAATCAGCCCCAGCATTTT.

V is TRBV18 and J is TRBJ2-1; TRBD1 or TRBD2 may be the D gene (5 bases each). Germline-derived CDR1 and CDR2 are KGHSH and LQKENI. The CDR3 spans 17 residues. The V end was cut by 3 bases, the J end by 4 bases, with 19 bases between. The CDR3 loop reads CASSPWGSRTLYNEQFF. As DNA, the CDR3 is TGTGCCAGCTCACCGTGGGGGAGTAGGACGTTATACAATGAGCAGTTCTTC.

This clone was observed at least ten times. The chain carries TRBV6-8 and TRBJ1-4; TRBD1 aligns across 8 bases. CDR1 and CDR2 from the germline V gene are MNHGY and SAAAGT. The CDR3 contains 12 residues. V shed 10 bases and J 5 bases; nucleotides not matched to a gene: 3. The CDR3 region is CAIRQGNEKLFF. In DNA, the CDR3 is TGTGCCATCCGACAGGGGAATGAAAAACTGTTTTTT.

V usage is TRBV11-3 and J usage is TRBJ2-1; 16 positions match TRBD2. The V gene end was trimmed by 6 bases and the J gene end by 9 bases; junction bases not matched to a gene: 5. Germline CDR1 and CDR2: SGHNT and YENEEA. The CDR3 spans 15 residues. CDR3 residues: CASRLGLAGGVEQFF. The CDR3 DNA reads TGTGCCAGCAGACTGGGACTAGCGGGAGGGGTTGAGCAGTTCTTC.

The rearrangement uses TRBV11-3 and TRBJ2-1; TRBD2 matches at 11 bases. V was pared by 5 bases and J by 10 bases, with 13 bases of the junction left unmatched. Germline V gene sequence: CDR1 SGHNT, CDR2 YENEEA. The CDR3 is 16 amino acids. CDR3 in amino acids: CASSTRWLAGGKEQFF. CDR3 nucleotide sequence: TGTGCCAGCAGCACGAGATGGCTAGCGGGAGGTAAAGAGCAGTTCTTC.

This clone was counted between two and nine times. The V and J genes are TRBV9 and TRBJ2-2; D gene uncertain. Trimming removed 6 bases at V and 3 bases at J, with 6 bases between. The germline V gene has CDR1 SGDLS and CDR2 YYNGEE. There are 12 residues in the CDR3. In DNA, the CDR3 is TGTGCCAGCAACGAGGACACCGGGGAGCTGTTTTTT. It specifies CASNEDTGELFF. Supplemented by reference TRBV9 and TRBJ2-2, the full variable domain reads DSGVTQTPKHLITATGQRVTLRCSPRSGDLSVYWYQQSLDQGLQFLIQYYNGEERAKGNILERFSAQQFPDLHSELNLSSLELGDSALYFCASNEDTGELFFGEGSRLTVL.

The sample holds a few counts of this clone. This sequence joins TRBV6-8 and TRBJ2-7; no clear D gene. V shed 6 bases and J shed 6 bases, with 12 bases lying between them. Germline V gene lookup returns CDR1 MNHGY and CDR2 SAAAGT. This CDR3 is built from 12 residues. DNA for the CDR3: TGTGCCAGCAGGCGGAACATTGGCGAGCAGTACTTC. This translates into CASRRNIGEQYF.

The genes are TRBV25-1 and TRBJ2-3; D not resolved. CDR3 size: 15 residues. From germline, CDR1 is MGHDK and CDR2 SYGVNS. The V gene lost 4 bases and the J gene lost 2 bases, with 13 bases spanning the gap. The chain's CDR3 is CASSATTSSTDTQYF. CDR3 sequence (DNA): TGTGCCAGCAGTGCAACTACCTCTTCCACAGATACGCAGTATTTT.

Many counts were recorded for this clone. The genes are TRBV11-3 and TRBJ1-5; D ambiguous. Germline CDR1 SGHNT, CDR2 YENEEA. The V gene lost 5 bases and the J gene lost 0 bases, with 14 bases spanning the gap. The CDR3 contains 16 residues. Written as DNA, the CDR3 is TGTGCCAGCAGCCCCAGTCACAGACCTAGCAATCAGCCCCAGCATTTT. Residues: CASSPSHRPSNQPQHF.

This chain connects TRBV7-6 to TRBJ1-5; TRBD1 agrees at 9 bases. Germline-derived CDR1 and CDR2 are SGHVS and FNYEAQ. V dropped 5 bases and J dropped 4; count of bases not matched to a gene: 6. The CDR3 runs 15 residues. The CDR3 loop reads CASSRAGTGNQPQHF. The CDR3 DNA reads as TGTGCCAGCAGCAGAGCTGGGACAGGGAATCAGCCCCAGCATTTT.

The chain recombines TRBV30 with TRBJ1-2; 7 bases agree with TRBD1. Germline CDR1 is GTSNPN and CDR2 is SVGIG (reference sequence). This CDR3 is built from 15 residues. Losses at the gene ends were 2 bases for V and 1 base for J; bases not matched to a gene: 7. The CDR3 sequence: CAWSLRGQVNYGYTF. In nucleotides, the CDR3 is TGTGCCTGGAGTTTACGAGGACAGGTTAACTATGGCTACACCTTC.

This clone occurred a few times. The chain uses TRBV6-8 and TRBJ2-5; a possible D gene is TRBD2 (6 bases). Trimming removed 4 bases at V and 3 bases at J, with 12 bases between. Germline V gene sequence: CDR1 MNHGY, CDR2 SAAAGT. The CDR3 is 14 residues long. The CDR3 sequence is CASSSLGGEETQYF. The CDR3 region has the DNA TGTGCCAGCAGTTCCCTCGGAGGGGAAGAGACCCAGTACTTC.

V and J are TRBV5-1 and TRBJ2-1, with 9 nucleotides matching TRBD2. CDR3 length equals 15 residues. V trimming: 4 bases; J trimming: 9 bases; junction bases outside the gene matches: 11. Germline CDR1 SGHRS, CDR2 YFSETQ. CDR3 region: CASSPLAGEPREQFF. CDR3 DNA: TGCGCCAGCAGCCCGTTAGCGGGAGAGCCCCGTGAGCAGTTCTTC.